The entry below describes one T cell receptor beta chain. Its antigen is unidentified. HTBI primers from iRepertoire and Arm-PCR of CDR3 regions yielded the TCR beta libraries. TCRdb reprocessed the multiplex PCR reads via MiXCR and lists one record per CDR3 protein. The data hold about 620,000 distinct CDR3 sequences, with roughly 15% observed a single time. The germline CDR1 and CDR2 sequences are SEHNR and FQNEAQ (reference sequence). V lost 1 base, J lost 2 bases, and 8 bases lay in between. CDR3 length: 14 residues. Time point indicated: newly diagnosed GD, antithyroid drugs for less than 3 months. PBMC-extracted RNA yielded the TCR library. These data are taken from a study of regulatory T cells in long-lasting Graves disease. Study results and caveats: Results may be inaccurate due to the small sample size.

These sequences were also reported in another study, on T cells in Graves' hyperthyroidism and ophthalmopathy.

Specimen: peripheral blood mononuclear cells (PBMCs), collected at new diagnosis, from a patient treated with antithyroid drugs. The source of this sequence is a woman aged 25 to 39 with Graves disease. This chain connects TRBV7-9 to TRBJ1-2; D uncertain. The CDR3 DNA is TGTGCCAGCAGCTTAGTCGGGGAGAACTATGGCTACACCTTC. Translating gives CASSLVGENYGYTF. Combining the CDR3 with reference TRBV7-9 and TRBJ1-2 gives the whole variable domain DTGVSQNPRHKITKRGQNVTFRCDPISEHNRLYWYRQTLGQGPEFLTYFQNEAQLEKSRLLSDRFSAERPKGSFSTLEIQRTEQGDSAMYLCASSLVGENYGYTFGSGTRLTVV.